Here is one TCR beta chain with its context. Germline V gene lookup returns CDR1 GTSNPN and CDR2 SVGIG (reference sequence). V lost 3 bases to trimming and J lost 5 bases, with 23 bases between them. The CDR3 loop spans 18 amino acids. The record originates from a study of blood T cell repertoires in COVID-19. Original methodology: From reference gene primer amplification, estimates of nucleated cell counts were derived. TCRdb's table, derived via immunoSEQ multiplex PCR, lists solely in-frame clones and lacks some. D and trimming were read from the DNA, whereas the V and J calls and clone size are those reported in that table. The table records roughly 230,000 clones, 85% to 90% of them present only once.

Sequenced input: peripheral blood. This rearrangement joins TRBV30 to TRBJ1-6; tentatively, D is TRBD1 (5 bases). The origin of this receptor is a woman aged 55 to 70 with COVID-19, enrolled during active disease. CDR3 nucleotide sequence: TGTGCCTGGAGATTCGGTGTCAGGGCTTCGAGGAATAATTCACCCCTCCACTTT. It is translated as CAWRFGVRASRNNSPLHF.